This T cell receptor (beta chain) was profiled in a study of shared clonotypes between healthy human individuals. This CDR3 has 18 amino acids. From germline, CDR1 is SGHNT and CDR2 YYREEE (reference sequence). The V segment lost 3 bases and the J segment 4 bases; nucleotides outside the gene matches: 9. Measured with immunoSEQ multiplex PCR; TCRdb has only the in-frame clones, and not every one. The sample holds 1.6 million or so clones, roughly 96% seen once. This sequence originates from a man aged 25 to 45 in good health. The chain is built from TRBV5-4 and TRBJ2-2, with 13 bases aligning to TRBD2. Sequenced sample: naive CD4+ T cells sorted from blood. Subset meaning: CD45RA+ positively selected. Here the CDR3 DNA reads TGTGCCAGCAGCTACCCGGGACTAGCGGGACTCGCCACCGGGGAGCTGTTTTTT. Its translation is CASSYPGLAGLATGELFF. The full variable domain, rest sourced from reference TRBV5-4 and TRBJ2-2, is ETGVTQSPTHLIKTRGQQVTLRCSSQSGHNTVSWYQQALGQGPQFIFQYYREEENGRGNFPPRFSGLQFPNYSSELNVNALELDDSALYLCASSYPGLAGLATGELFFGEGSRLTVL.